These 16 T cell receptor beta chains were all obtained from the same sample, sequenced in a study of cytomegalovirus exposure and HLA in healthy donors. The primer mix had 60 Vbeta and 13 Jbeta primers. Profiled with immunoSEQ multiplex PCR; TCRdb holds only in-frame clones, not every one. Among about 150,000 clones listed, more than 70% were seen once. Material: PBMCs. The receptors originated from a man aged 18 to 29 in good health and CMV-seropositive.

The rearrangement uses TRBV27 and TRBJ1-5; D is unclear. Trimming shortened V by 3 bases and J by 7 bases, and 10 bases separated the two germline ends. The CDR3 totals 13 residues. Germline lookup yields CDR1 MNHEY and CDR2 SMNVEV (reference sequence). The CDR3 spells CASSFSFGQPQHF. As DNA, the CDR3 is TGTGCCAGCAGTTTCTCTTTCGGGCAGCCCCAGCATTTT.

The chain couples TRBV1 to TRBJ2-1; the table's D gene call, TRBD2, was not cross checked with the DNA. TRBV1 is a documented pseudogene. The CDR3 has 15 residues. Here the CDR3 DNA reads TGCACCAGCAGCCCAAGCGGGGAACATAGCAATGAGCAGTTCTTC. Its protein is CTSSPSGEHSNEQFF.

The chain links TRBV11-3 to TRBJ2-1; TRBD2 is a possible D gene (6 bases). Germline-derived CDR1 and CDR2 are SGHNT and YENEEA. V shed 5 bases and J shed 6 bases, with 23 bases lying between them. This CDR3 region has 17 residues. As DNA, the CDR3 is TGTGCCAGCAGCGCTGAAAAGAGGGGCCCCGGGAGCAATGAGCAGTTCTTC. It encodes CASSAEKRGPGSNEQFF.

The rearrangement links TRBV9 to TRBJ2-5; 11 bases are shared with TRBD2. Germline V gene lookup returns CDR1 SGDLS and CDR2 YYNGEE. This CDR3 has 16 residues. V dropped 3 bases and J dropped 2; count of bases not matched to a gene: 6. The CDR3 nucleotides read TGTGCCAGCAGCGGAAGACTAGCGGGGCGTCAAGAGACCCAGTACTTC. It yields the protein CASSGRLAGRQETQYF. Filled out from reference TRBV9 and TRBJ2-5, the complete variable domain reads DSGVTQTPKHLITATGQRVTLRCSPRSGDLSVYWYQQSLDQGLQFLIQYYNGEERAKGNILERFSAQQFPDLHSELNLSSLELGDSALYFCASSGRLAGRQETQYFGPGTRLLVL.

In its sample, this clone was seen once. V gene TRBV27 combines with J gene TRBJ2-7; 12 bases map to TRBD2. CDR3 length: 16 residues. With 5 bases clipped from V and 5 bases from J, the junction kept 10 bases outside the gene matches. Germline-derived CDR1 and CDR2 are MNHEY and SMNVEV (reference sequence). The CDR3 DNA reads TGTGCCAGCAGTATCATCTGGACTAGCGGGATCGACGAGCAGTACTTC. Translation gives CASSIIWTSGIDEQYF.

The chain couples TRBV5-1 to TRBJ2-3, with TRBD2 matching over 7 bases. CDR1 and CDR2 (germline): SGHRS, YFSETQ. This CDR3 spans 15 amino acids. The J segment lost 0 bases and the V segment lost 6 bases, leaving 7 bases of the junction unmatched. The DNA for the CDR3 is TGCGCCAGCAAGGTGTCTAGCGGAAGCACAGATACGCAGTATTTT. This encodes CASKVSSGSTDTQYF.

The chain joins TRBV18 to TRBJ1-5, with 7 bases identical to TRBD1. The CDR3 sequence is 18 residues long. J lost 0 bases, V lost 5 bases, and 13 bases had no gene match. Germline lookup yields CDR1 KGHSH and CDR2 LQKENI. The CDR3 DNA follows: TGTGCCAGCTCAGCTTCCGGGACAGAATATTATAGCAATCAGCCCCAGCATTTT. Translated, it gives CASSASGTEYYSNQPQHF.

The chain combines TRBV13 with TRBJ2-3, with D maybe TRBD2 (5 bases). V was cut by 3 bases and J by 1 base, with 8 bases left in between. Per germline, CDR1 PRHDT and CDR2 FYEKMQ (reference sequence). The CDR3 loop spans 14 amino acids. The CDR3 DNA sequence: TGTGCCAGCAGCTTTCCAGCGGGCACAGATACGCAGTATTTT. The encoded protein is CASSFPAGTDTQYF.

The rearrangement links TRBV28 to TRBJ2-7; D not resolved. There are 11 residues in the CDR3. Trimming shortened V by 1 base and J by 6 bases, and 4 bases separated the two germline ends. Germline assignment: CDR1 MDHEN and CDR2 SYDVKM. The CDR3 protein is CASSLFREQYF. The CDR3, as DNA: TGTGCCAGCAGTTTATTCCGCGAGCAGTACTTC. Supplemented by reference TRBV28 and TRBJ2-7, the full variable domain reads DVKVTQSSRYLVKRTGEKVFLECVQDMDHENMFWYRQDPGLGLRLIYFSYDVKMKEKGDIPEGYSVSREKKERFSLILESASTNQTSMYLCASSLFREQYFGPGTRLTVT.

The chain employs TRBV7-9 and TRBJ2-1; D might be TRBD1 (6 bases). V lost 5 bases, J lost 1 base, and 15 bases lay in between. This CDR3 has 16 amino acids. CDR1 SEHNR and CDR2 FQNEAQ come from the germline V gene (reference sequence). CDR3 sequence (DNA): TGTGCCAGCAGCGTACAGGGTACAAGGTCCTACAATGAGCAGTTCTTC. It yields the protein CASSVQGTRSYNEQFF.

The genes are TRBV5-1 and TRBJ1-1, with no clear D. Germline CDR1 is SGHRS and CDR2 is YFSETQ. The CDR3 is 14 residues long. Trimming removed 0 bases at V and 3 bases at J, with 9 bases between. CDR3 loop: CASSLVAGDTEAFF. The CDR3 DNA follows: TGCGCCAGCAGCTTGGTGGCGGGTGACACTGAAGCTTTCTTT.

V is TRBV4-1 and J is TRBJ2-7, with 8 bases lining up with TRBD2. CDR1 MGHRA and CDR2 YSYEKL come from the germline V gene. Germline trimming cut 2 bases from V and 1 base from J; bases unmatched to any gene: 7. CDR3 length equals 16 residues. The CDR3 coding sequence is TGCGCCAGCAGCCAATCGCCGGGACTAGGTTCCTACGAGCAGTACTTC. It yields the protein CASSQSPGLGSYEQYF.

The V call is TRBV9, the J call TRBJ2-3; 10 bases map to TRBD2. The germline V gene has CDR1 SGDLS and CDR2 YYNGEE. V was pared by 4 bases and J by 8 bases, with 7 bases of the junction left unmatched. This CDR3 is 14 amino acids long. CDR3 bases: TGTGCCAGCAGCCCCCGGACTAGCGGCGCTACGCAGTATTTT. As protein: CASSPRTSGATQYF.

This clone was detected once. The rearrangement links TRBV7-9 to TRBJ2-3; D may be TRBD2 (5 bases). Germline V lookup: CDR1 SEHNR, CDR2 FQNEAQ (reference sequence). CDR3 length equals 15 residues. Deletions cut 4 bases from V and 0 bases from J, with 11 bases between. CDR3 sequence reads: CASSSSRTSTDTQYF. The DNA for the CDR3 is TGTGCCAGCAGCTCCTCCAGGACTAGCACAGATACGCAGTATTTT.

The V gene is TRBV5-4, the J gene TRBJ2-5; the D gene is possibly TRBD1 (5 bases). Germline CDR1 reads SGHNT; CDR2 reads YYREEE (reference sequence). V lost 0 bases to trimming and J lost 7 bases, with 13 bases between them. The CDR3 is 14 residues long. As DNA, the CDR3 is TGTGCCAGCAGCTTGGCCGGGCTAAGGGGGACCCAGTACTTC. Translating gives CASSLAGLRGTQYF.

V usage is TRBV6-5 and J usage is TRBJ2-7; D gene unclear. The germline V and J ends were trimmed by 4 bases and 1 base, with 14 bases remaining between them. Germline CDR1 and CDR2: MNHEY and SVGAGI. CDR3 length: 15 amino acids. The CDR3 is CASSSLSASSYEQYF. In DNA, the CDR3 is TGTGCCAGCAGTTCCTTGAGCGCGAGTTCCTACGAGCAGTACTTC.